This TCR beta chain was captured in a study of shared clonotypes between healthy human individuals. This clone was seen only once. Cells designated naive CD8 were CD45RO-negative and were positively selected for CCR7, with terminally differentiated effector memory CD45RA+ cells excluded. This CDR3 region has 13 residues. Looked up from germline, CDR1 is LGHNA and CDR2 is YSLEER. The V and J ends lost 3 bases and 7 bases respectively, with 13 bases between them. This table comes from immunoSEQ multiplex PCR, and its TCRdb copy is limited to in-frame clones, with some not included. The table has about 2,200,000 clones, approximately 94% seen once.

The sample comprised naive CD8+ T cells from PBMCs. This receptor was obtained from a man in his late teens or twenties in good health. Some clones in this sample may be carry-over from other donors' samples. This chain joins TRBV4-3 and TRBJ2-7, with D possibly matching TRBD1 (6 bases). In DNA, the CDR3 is TGCGCCAGCAGCCAGACCGGGACAACGGAGCAGTACTTC. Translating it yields CASSQTGTTEQYF.